This entry concerns a single T cell receptor beta chain. Which antigen it targets is not known. No base qualities exist here, and no much larger clone lies one base off it. The germline V gene (reference sequence) specifies MNHNY as CDR1 and SVGAGI as CDR2. V is shortened by 6 bases, J by 2 bases, and the region joining them spans 13 bases. Inclusive of the bounding cysteine and phenylalanine, the CDR3 is 14 residues long. Only the CDR3 DNA stays, 42 bases, in frame from base 1. The donors were a few dozen Caucasian individuals from Russia, aged roughly 6 to 100 years, who were systemically healthy. Each donor gave about 9.7 milliliters of peripheral blood, drawn into EDTA-treated Vacutainer tubes. Ficoll-Paque density-gradient centrifugation was used to isolate PBMCs, with at least 6 million per sample. Trizol reagent was used to extract total RNA from PBMCs, with at least 5.5 micrograms per sample. For every donor, flow cytometry on a PBMC aliquot measured the percentage of naive CD45RAhigh/CD27high T cells.

Library preparation employed 5' RACE. Sequenced using an Illumina HiSeq 2500. A second PCR of roughly 6 to 11 cycles was performed with a sample-barcoded 5' primer and a J-beta primer mix. Each TCR beta cDNA molecule received a unique molecular identifier from a template-switch 5' adaptor carrying 12 random nucleotides. Each sample yielded at least 3 million CDR3-containing paired-end reads. All of the RNA was converted into first-strand cDNA using the Mint cDNA synthesis kit, with a TRBC-specific oligonucleotide serving as the primer. After uracil-DNA glycosylase treatment, a first 18-cycle PCR used universal primers M1SS and BC2_uni_R on all cDNA. For the original study's pipeline: For normalization, 1 million high-quality reads were randomly selected from each sample, with every read carrying a distinct molecular identifier. Instead of being binned into consensus sequences, reads that shared molecular identifiers were thrown out. MiTCR, set to a Q25 quality threshold and the strictest error-elimination algorithm, was used for CDR3 identification, clonotype clustering and error correction. A nonparametric unseen species model with Euler transformation was used to estimate a lower bound on total TCR beta diversity. In-frame beta chains were kept once TCRdb had trimmed the public reads at Q25 with fastp and called clones with MiXCR. Here each entry gathers all rows of one CDR3 protein and keeps the most common genes and DNA. The V and J calls and clone size are TCRdb's, not the authors'. The sample includes roughly 720,000 distinct CDR3 sequences, with 53% observed a single time. The ten largest clones take up about 42% of the sample.

These data come from a study of blood T cells in healthy people across ages (dated by TCRdb to about 2015). Some background on the complete study: Template switching captured roughly one uniquely barcoded TCR beta cDNA molecule per two T cells in model experiments. Age-related changes in TCR beta repertoire diversity were measured in the study by deep sequencing normalized with unique cDNA molecular identifiers. The donors were split into four age groups: young (average around 15 years), middle-aged (roughly 39), aged (roughly 65) and long-lived (roughly 88). To avoid experimental bias, donors of different ages were randomly spread across the sequencing lanes. For two donors (one aged 18 to 30 and one aged 80 or older), the study analyzed two additional independent replicas of 1 million unique cDNA reads from the same blood draw.

Results and caveats for the whole study, not just this receptor: Observed TCR beta diversity per million T cells fell roughly linearly with age, and a significant reduction was already apparent by age roughly 41. Because profiling used bulk unsorted PBMCs, naive and antigen-experienced compartments could not be compared conclusively. Observed TCR beta diversity correlated strongly with the percentage of naive T cells measured by flow cytometry. Estimates of total diversity based on one million sequenced T cells were considered lower bounds and underestimates. Because the CMV infection status of the donors was unknown, age-related changes in expanded clonotypes may potentially have been confounded. Compared with the aged group, the long-lived group had more naive CD4+ T cells, fewer expanded clones and increased TCR diversity, suggesting age selection.

The chain is made from TRBV6-6 and TRBJ1-2; TRBD1 is a weak D gene call, 6 bases matching. The sequenced sample was blood. The receptor was derived from a man older than 75 in good health. Read as DNA, the sequence is TGTGCCAGCAGCCAAGGACAGCTGAACTATGGCTACACCTTC. This translates into CASSQGQLNYGYTF.